Included here is one T cell receptor (beta chain) sequence, with context. This record comes from a study of T cell changes during pregnancy in multiple sclerosis. Data came from immunoSEQ multiplex PCR; TCRdb stores just in-frame clones and leaves some out. The sample has around 47,000 clones, 90% to 95% seen once. Germline values: CDR1 MNHEY, CDR2 SMNVEV (reference sequence). The CDR3 consists of 12 residues. Unmatched junction bases numbered 4, after V lost 5 bases and J lost 7 bases. The source material was CD8+ T cells from peripheral blood mononuclear cells, sampled in the first trimester of pregnancy. This sequence joins TRBV27 and TRBJ1-2, with 7 bases identical to TRBD1. The receptor comes from a female donor with multiple sclerosis, enrolled in a pregnancy study. CDR3 DNA sequence: TGTGCCAGCAGTCAGGGGGGCCGTGGCTACACCTTC. Translated, it gives CASSQGGRGYTF.